This T cell receptor (beta chain) was observed in a study of cytomegalovirus exposure and HLA in healthy donors. The wider study: Unique TCRs numbering about 85 million, obtained from HLA-typed donors, made up an early data release.

About this clone itself: Its specificity is unknown.

Whole-study findings and limits: Segments of the TCR beta V type were, in most cases, productive about 87% or about 30% of the time in an earlier analysis. In a later analysis, TCR association rates varied by HLA locus: DRB1 most, HLA-C fewest.

V trimming: 2 bases; J trimming: 5 bases; junction bases outside the gene matches: 6. This CDR3 spans 15 amino acids. The PCR made use of 60 Vbeta and 13 Jbeta primers. Here immunoSEQ multiplex PCR was the method, and the copy in TCRdb shows in-frame clones only, minus some. Counted here are about 130,000 clones, approximately 80% occurring once; the ten biggest clones make up 3.6%. The rearrangement links TRBV23-1 to TRBJ1-5; 7 bases are a match to TRBD1. TRBV23-1 counts as an open reading frame of uncertain function. Sample: PBMCs. This clonotype was sampled from a middle-aged man in good health and CMV-seronegative. CDR3 amino acids: CASSQIRQGDQPQHF. CDR3 in DNA: TGCGCCAGCAGTCAAATAAGACAGGGCGATCAGCCCCAGCATTTT.